The following is a T cell receptor beta chain sequence with its context. Antigen specificity is unknown. Since a much larger clone is just one base distant, this may be a read error. This specimen comes from a study of CD8 T cells in ankylosing spondylitis. The study, taken as a whole, reports: The authors found the disease-linked clones to be CD8+ and relatively rare in peripheral blood. Earlier reports found some motif variants in synovial fluid and blood in reactive arthritis. According to the report, clones linked to the disease were significantly enriched in matched synovial fluid samples taken from ankylosing spondylitis patients. Apparently characteristic of ankylosing spondylitis blood was a TCR beta motif (fewer than 10 highly homologous variants).

Using quantitative 5'-RACE with molecular barcodes, the authors made TCR beta libraries. TCRdb processed the 5' RACE reads anew with MiXCR; each CDR3 protein has one entry. The data contain around 770,000 distinct CDR3 sequences, roughly 19% of them seen just once; the ten biggest clones take up 19%. The length of the CDR3 is 15 residues. With 0 bases removed from V and 0 bases from J, the gap between germline ends came to 6 bases. Germline V gene lookup returns CDR1 LGHNA and CDR2 YSLEER. The chain has TRBV4-3 and TRBJ2-1; D remains unclear. Source material: blood, either unsorted or a sorted T cell fraction (not recorded which). This clonotype was obtained from a male donor with ankylosing spondylitis. CDR3 DNA: TGCGCCAGCAGCCAAGACAGGATCTCCTACAATGAGCAGTTCTTC. As protein: CASSQDRISYNEQFF.